A selection of T cell receptor beta chains follows, all from one sample in a study of control samples from healthy donors and cancer patients. Sequencing used immunoSEQ multiplex PCR; TCRdb keeps in-frame clones, though not all of them. This sample carries around 170,000 clones, just over 85% of them seen once, and the ten largest clones take nearly 5%. Sequenced material: blood. The receptors stem from a woman aged 25 to 39 in good health. Each CDR3 is given with its conserved first and last residue. The order of the fields is V gene, clone size, J gene, D gene, CDR3 protein, CDR3 DNA. A D gene is named only where the DNA matches it firmly. Expanded clones get a size class; other rows say once, few or many, or leave the size out.

TRBV9	-	TRBJ1-3	-	CASSAPAGNTIYF	TGTGCCAGCAGCGCCCCGGCTGGAAACACCATATATTTT
TRBV7-9	once	TRBJ2-5	TRBD2	CASTRGTSRKTQYF	TGTGCCAGCACCCGGGGGACTAGTCGGAAGACCCAGTACTTC
TRBV5-4	-	TRBJ2-5	TRBD1	CASSWTGEETQYF	TGTGCCAGCAGCTGGACAGGGGAAGAGACCCAGTACTTC
TRBV2	-	TRBJ1-1	-	CASSDLKLSADPNTEAFF	TGTGCCAGCAGTGACCTCAAGTTGTCTGCGGACCCGAACACTGAAGCTTTCTTT
TRBV6-5	-	TRBJ2-3	TRBD2	CASSLTSGSTDTQYF	TGTGCCAGCAGTCTCACTAGCGGGAGCACAGATACGCAGTATTTT
TRBV5-1	-	TRBJ1-4	-	CASSERGMENEKLFF	TGCGCCAGCAGCGAGAGGGGGATGGAAAATGAAAAACTGTTTTTT
TRBV4-1	-	TRBJ2-7	TRBD1	CASSQDGDRGSYEQYF	TGCGCCAGCAGCCAAGATGGGGACAGGGGGTCCTACGAGCAGTACTTC
TRBV6-4	-	TRBJ1-6	-	CATRRDAYNSPLHF	TGTGCCACCCGCCGGGACGCATATAATTCACCCCTCCACTTT
TRBV19	-	TRBJ2-5	-	CATSGGSFGTQYF	TGTGCCACCTCGGGCGGGTCGTTCGGGACCCAGTACTTC
TRBV5-1	-	TRBJ2-1	-	CASSLIDEQFF	TGCGCCAGCAGCCTGATTGATGAGCAGTTCTTC
TRBV12-3/TRBV12-4	-	TRBJ1-1	TRBD1	CASSLSTGAEAFF	TGTGCCAGCAGTCTTTCGACAGGGGCTGAAGCTTTCTTT
TRBV27	-	TRBJ2-7	TRBD1	CASRRVGPTGLGEQYF	TGTGCCAGCAGAAGAGTAGGGCCGACAGGGCTCGGGGAGCAGTACTTC
TRBV27	-	TRBJ2-5	TRBD2	CASSFGTSGRQTQYF	TGTGCCAGCAGTTTCGGGACTAGCGGGAGACAGACCCAGTACTTC
TRBV3-1/TRBV3-2	few	TRBJ2-3	-	CASSQDGSGDTQYF	TGTGCCAGCAGCCAAGACGGGAGCGGGGATACGCAGTATTTT
TRBV10-1	once	TRBJ1-2	-	CASSATLAYGYTF	TGCGCCAGCAGTGCGACCCTTGCCTATGGCTACACCTTC
TRBV29-1	-	TRBJ2-5	-	CSVGQNQETQYF	TGCAGCGTTGGGCAGAACCAAGAGACCCAGTACTTC
TRBV27	-	TRBJ2-5	-	CASSFKAPWDGETQYF	TGTGCCAGCAGTTTTAAGGCTCCCTGGGATGGAGAGACCCAGTACTTC
TRBV2	-	TRBJ1-5	-	CASSEIGPQHF	TGTGCCAGCAGTGAGATAGGGCCCCAGCATTTT
TRBV3-1/TRBV3-2	-	TRBJ2-7	-	CASSQGRQGLEQYF	TGTGCCAGCAGCCAAGGAAGGCAGGGTTTGGAGCAGTACTTC
TRBV5-6	-	TRBJ2-1	TRBD2	CASSWEGLAGIRDEQFF	TGTGCCAGCAGCTGGGAGGGACTAGCGGGGATCCGGGATGAGCAGTTCTTC
TRBV4-1	once	TRBJ2-2	-	CASSQYAGRNTGELFF	TGCGCCAGCAGCCAGTACGCAGGGCGGAACACCGGGGAGCTGTTTTTT
TRBV9	-	TRBJ1-2	TRBD1	CASSVGGQGKDGYTF	TGTGCCAGCAGCGTAGGGGGACAGGGGAAGGATGGCTACACCTTC
TRBV11-1	-	TRBJ2-1	-	CASSSVDPEYEQFF	TGTGCCAGCAGCTCGGTGGACCCAGAGTATGAGCAGTTCTTC
TRBV24-1	-	TRBJ2-2	-	CATSDHYPELAGRDTGELFF	TGTGCCACCAGTGATCACTATCCCGAATTGGCGGGACGCGACACCGGGGAGCTGTTTTTT
TRBV19	once	TRBJ1-2	-	CASSQDSNYGYTF	TGTGCCAGTTCCCAAGACAGTAACTATGGCTACACCTTC
TRBV10-3	-	TRBJ1-3	-	CAIRQSAGNTIYF	TGTGCCATCAGGCAAAGCGCTGGAAACACCATATATTTT
TRBV15	-	TRBJ2-3	TRBD1	CATSRGDRETDTQYF	TGTGCCACCAGCAGAGGAGACAGGGAAACAGATACGCAGTATTTT
TRBV5-1	-	TRBJ1-4	-	CASSLSGLNEKLFF	TGCGCCAGCAGCTTGTCGGGACTTAATGAAAAACTGTTTTTT
TRBV29-1	-	TRBJ1-2	TRBD1	CSVDWETGAGYTF	TGCAGCGTTGATTGGGAAACAGGGGCCGGCTACACCTTC
TRBV9	-	TRBJ2-3	-	CASSPGISTDTQYF	TGTGCCAGCAGCCCAGGGATAAGCACAGATACGCAGTATTTT
TRBV2	-	TRBJ1-1	TRBD1	CASSGRGGSMNTEAFF	TGTGCCAGCAGTGGCAGGGGGGGGTCCATGAACACTGAAGCTTTCTTT
TRBV9	once	TRBJ2-5	TRBD1	CASSTRQGGETQYF	TGTGCCAGCAGCACCCGACAGGGTGGAGAGACCCAGTACTTC
TRBV19	-	TRBJ2-5	-	CASKESGLQETQYF	TGTGCCAGTAAAGAGAGCGGGCTCCAAGAGACCCAGTACTTC
TRBV5-1	-	TRBJ1-1	-	CASSPDSRPEAFF	TGCGCCAGCAGCCCAGACAGTCGCCCTGAAGCTTTCTTT
TRBV5-6	-	TRBJ2-7	TRBD2	CASSGGSSEQYF	TGTGCCAGCAGCGGCGGGAGTAGCGAGCAGTACTTC
TRBV28	-	TRBJ1-1	-	CASSWRGEAFF	TGTGCCAGCAGTTGGAGGGGTGAAGCTTTCTTT
TRBV21-1	many	TRBJ1-5	-	CASSFRTQRGRDQPQHF	TGTGCCAGCAGCTTTCGAACCCAGCGAGGTAGGGATCAGCCCCAGCATTTT
TRBV11-2	-	TRBJ2-7	-	CASSLVEQYF	TGTGCCAGCAGCTTAGTCGAGCAGTACTTC
TRBV7-2	few	TRBJ2-1	TRBD2	CASSLFWSGSENEQFF	TGTGCCAGCAGCTTATTTTGGAGCGGGAGTGAAAATGAGCAGTTCTTC
TRBV28	-	TRBJ2-7	-	CASSFGIGGPQLTYEQYF	TGTGCCAGCAGTTTCGGGATTGGGGGTCCCCAGCTAACCTACGAGCAGTACTTC
TRBV19	-	TRBJ2-2	-	CASSSRDDTGELFF	TGTGCCAGTAGTAGTAGGGACGACACCGGGGAGCTGTTTTTT
TRBV6-6	-	TRBJ2-3	TRBD2	CASKPSGGSDTQYF	TGTGCCAGCAAGCCTAGCGGGGGATCAGATACGCAGTATTTT
TRBV5-1	-	TRBJ2-1	TRBD2	CASSGGTSGHNEQFF	TGCGCCAGCAGCGGGGGGACTAGCGGACACAATGAGCAGTTCTTC
TRBV28	-	TRBJ1-1	-	CASSLMGVGPNTEAFF	TGTGCCAGCAGTTTAATGGGAGTAGGGCCGAACACTGAAGCTTTCTTT
TRBV5-5	-	TRBJ1-5	TRBD1	CASSAGTGGNNQPQHF	TGTGCCAGCAGCGCAGGGACAGGGGGAAATAATCAGCCCCAGCATTTT
TRBV6-5	-	TRBJ2-2	TRBD1	CASSPGTGWRELFF	TGTGCCAGCAGCCCCGGGACAGGGTGGCGGGAGCTGTTTTTT
TRBV29-1	-	TRBJ1-2	-	CSVSPPQDHYGYTF	TGCAGCGTTTCCCCCCCCCAGGACCACTATGGCTACACCTTC
TRBV7-8	-	TRBJ2-7	-	CASSLGVSYEQYF	TGTGCCAGCAGCTTAGGGGTTTCCTACGAGCAGTACTTC
TRBV19	few	TRBJ2-5	-	CASSRTGGETQYF	TGTGCCAGTAGTCGGACCGGCGGGGAGACCCAGTACTTC
TRBV11-2	-	TRBJ1-2	-	CASSPTRGGTDGYTF	TGTGCCAGCAGCCCGACTCGGGGGGGGACCGATGGCTACACCTTC
TRBV3-1/TRBV3-2	-	TRBJ1-6	-	CASSQDLSSPLHF	TGTGCCAGCAGCCAAGATCTGTCTTCACCCCTCCACTTT